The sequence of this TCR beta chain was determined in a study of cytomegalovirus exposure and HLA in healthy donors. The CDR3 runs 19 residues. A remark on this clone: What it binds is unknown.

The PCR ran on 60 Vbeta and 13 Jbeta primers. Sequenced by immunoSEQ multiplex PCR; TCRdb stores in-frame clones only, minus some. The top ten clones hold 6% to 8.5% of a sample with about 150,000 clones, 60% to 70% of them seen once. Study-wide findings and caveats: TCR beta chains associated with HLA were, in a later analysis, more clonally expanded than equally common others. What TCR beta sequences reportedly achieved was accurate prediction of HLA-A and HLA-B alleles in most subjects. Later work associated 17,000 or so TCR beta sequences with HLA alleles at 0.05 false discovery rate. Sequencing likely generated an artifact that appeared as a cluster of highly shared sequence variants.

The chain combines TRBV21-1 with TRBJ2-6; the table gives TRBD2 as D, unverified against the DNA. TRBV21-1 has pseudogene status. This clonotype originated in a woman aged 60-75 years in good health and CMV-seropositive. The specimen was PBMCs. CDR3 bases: TGTGCCAGCAGCAAAGTCGCTAGCGGGAGGGACGCTGGGGCCAACGTCCTGACTTTC. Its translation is CASSKVASGRDAGANVLTF.